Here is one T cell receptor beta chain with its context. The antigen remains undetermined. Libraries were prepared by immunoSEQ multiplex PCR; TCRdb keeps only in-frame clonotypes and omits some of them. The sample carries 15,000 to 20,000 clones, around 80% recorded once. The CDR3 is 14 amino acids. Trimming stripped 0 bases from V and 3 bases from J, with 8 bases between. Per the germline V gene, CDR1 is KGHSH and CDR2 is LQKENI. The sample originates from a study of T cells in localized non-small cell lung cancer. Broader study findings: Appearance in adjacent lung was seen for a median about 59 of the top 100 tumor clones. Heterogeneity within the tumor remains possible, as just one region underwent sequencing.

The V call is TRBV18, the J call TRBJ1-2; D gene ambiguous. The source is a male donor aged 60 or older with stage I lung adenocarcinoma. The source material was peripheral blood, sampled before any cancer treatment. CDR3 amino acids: CASSPPSGYYGYTF. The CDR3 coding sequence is TGTGCCAGCTCACCACCAAGCGGTTACTATGGCTACACCTTC.